One and the same sample provided the 14 T cell receptor beta chains below, sequenced in a study of T cell repertoires in ileal Crohn's disease. TCRdb keeps only in-frame clones here, not all; method: immunoSEQ multiplex PCR. The data contain approximately 2,100 clones, roughly 88% of them singletons. Sample time point: proximal margin of the surgical specimen (macroscopically non-inflamed). The material sequenced was ileal tissue. These receptors originate from an adult with Crohn's disease.

The rearrangement links TRBV5-4 to TRBJ2-3; 9 bases match TRBD2. V was pared by 5 bases and J by 4 bases, with 8 bases of the junction left unmatched. The CDR3 length is 15 residues. Germline lookup yields CDR1 SGHNT and CDR2 YYREEE (reference sequence). The CDR3 DNA is TGTGCCAGCAGTTTAGCGGGGGAAGGCTCAGATACGCAGTATTTT. This sequence encodes CASSLAGEGSDTQYF.

V usage is TRBV30 and J usage is TRBJ1-1; D not resolved. CDR1 and CDR2 (germline): GTSNPN, SVGIG (reference sequence). V gave up 0 bases and J gave up 2 bases, with 7 bases separating them. There are 13 residues in the CDR3. In DNA form, the CDR3 reads TGTGCCTGGAGTGTAGAAAGAAACACTGAAGCTTTCTTT. This translates into CAWSVERNTEAFF.

The chain couples TRBV5-1 to TRBJ2-7, with unresolved D. The germline V gene has CDR1 SGHRS and CDR2 YFSETQ. The CDR3 covers 13 residues. With 4 bases removed from V and 0 bases from J, the gap between germline ends came to 8 bases. CDR3 protein: CASSIRDSYEQYF. The CDR3, as DNA: TGCGCCAGCAGCATAAGGGACTCCTACGAGCAGTACTTC.

CDR3 sequence: CASSFTGGSSPPFYEQYF. The CDR3 nucleotides are TGTGCCAGCAGCTTCACCGGGGGTAGCTCACCACCATTCTACGAGCAGTACTTC. This rearrangement joins TRBV5-6 to TRBJ2-7, with D tentatively TRBD2 (6 bases). V lost 2 bases and J 3 bases, leaving 24 bases between the germline ends. The CDR3 covers 18 residues. CDR1 and CDR2 from the germline V gene are SGHDT and YYEEEE.

The genes are TRBV29-1 and TRBJ2-4, with 7 bases aligning to TRBD1. Germline CDR1 reads SQVTM; CDR2 reads ANQGSEA. The CDR3 has 13 residues. V lost 5 bases, J lost 7 bases, and 8 bases stayed unmatched. CDR3 bases: TGCAGCGTTACAGACAGGGCCTGGAACATTCAGTACTTC. This sequence encodes CSVTDRAWNIQYF.

J is TRBJ2-3 and V is TRBV7-2; D tentatively reads TRBD1 or TRBD2 (5 bases each). The ends were cut back, 4 bases at V and 1 base at J, with 9 bases in the middle. CDR3 length: 14 residues. The germline V gene encodes CDR1 SGHTA and CDR2 FQGNSA. CDR3 sequence (DNA): TGTGCCAGCAGCTCCGTGGGGGGCACAGATACGCAGTATTTT. Its protein is CASSSVGGTDTQYF. The full variable domain, with the rest looked up from reference TRBV7-2 and TRBJ2-3, is GAGVSQSPSNKVTEKGKDVELRCDPISGHTALYWYRQSLGQGLEFLIYFQGNSAPDKSGLPSDRFSAERTGGSVSTLTIQRTQQEDSAVYLCASSSVGGTDTQYFGPGTRLTVL.

The chain recombines TRBV27 with TRBJ1-2; the D gene is possibly TRBD1 (6 bases). Germline V gene lookup returns CDR1 MNHEY and CDR2 SMNVEV (reference sequence). The CDR3 extends over 16 amino acids. V lost 5 bases, J lost 1 base, and 17 bases lay in between. The CDR3 reads CASSPLRDTFNYGYTF. CDR3 in DNA: TGTGCCAGCAGTCCTCTCCGGGACACGTTTAACTATGGCTACACCTTC.

The chain links TRBV4-1 to TRBJ2-3; a weak D match, TRBD1 (6 bases). The V and J ends lost 3 bases and 0 bases respectively, with 10 bases between them. This CDR3 is built from 15 residues. Germline-derived CDR1 and CDR2 are MGHRA and YSYEKL. The DNA of the CDR3 is TGCGCCAGCAGCCACCCCGGACAGAGCACAGATACGCAGTATTTT. Its translation is CASSHPGQSTDTQYF.

The chain uses TRBV5-1 and TRBJ1-2; no firm D call. The germline CDR1 and CDR2 sequences are SGHRS and YFSETQ. The germline V and J ends were trimmed by 4 bases and 4 bases, with 11 bases remaining between them. The CDR3 is 13 residues long. The CDR3, as DNA: TGCGCCAGCAGCACAGCTACGGCCTATGGCTACACCTTC. Translation gives CASSTATAYGYTF. The full variable domain, rest sourced from reference TRBV5-1 and TRBJ1-2, is KAGVTQTPRYLIKTRGQQVTLSCSPISGHRSVSWYQQTPGQGLQFLFEYFSETQRNKGNFPGRFSGRQFSNSRSEMNVSTLELGDSALYLCASSTATAYGYTFGSGTRLTVV.

V gene TRBV19 combines with J gene TRBJ2-2; TRBD1 agrees at 9 bases. After removal of 7 bases from V and 4 bases from J, the junction contained 4 bases not matched to a gene. Germline lookup yields CDR1 LNHDA and CDR2 SQIVND (reference sequence). This CDR3 has 14 amino acids. The CDR3 spells CASTNRGPTGELFF. The CDR3 DNA reads as TGTGCCAGTACCAACAGGGGGCCCACCGGGGAGCTGTTTTTT.

The chain links TRBV29-1 to TRBJ1-2; possible D gene TRBD1, 5 bases. This CDR3 contains 14 residues. With 6 bases removed from V and 8 bases from J, the gap between germline ends came to 22 bases. CDR1 and CDR2 (germline): SQVTM, ANQGSEA. The CDR3: CSVRTMGRALGYTF. The CDR3, as DNA: TGCAGCGTCCGTACGATGGGCAGGGCTTTAGGCTACACCTTC.

The V and J genes are TRBV29-1 and TRBJ2-1; 10 bases are a match to TRBD2. Germline V gives CDR1 SQVTM, CDR2 ANQGSEA. The CDR3 sequence is 13 residues long. After removal of 3 bases from V and 12 bases from J, the junction contained 8 bases not matched to a gene. DNA of the CDR3: TGCAGCGTTGAGCTAGCGGGAGATCCCCGGCAGTTCTTC. Residues: CSVELAGDPRQFF.

The V and J genes are TRBV27 and TRBJ1-1, with 7 positions matching TRBD1. The CDR3 extends over 15 amino acids. CDR1 and CDR2 (germline): MNHEY, SMNVEV (reference sequence). The V gene end was trimmed by 3 bases and the J gene end by 10 bases; junction bases not matched to a gene: 14. Here the CDR3 DNA reads TGTGCCAGCAGTTTCCGGACAGGAGCCAGTTTTAGAGCTTTCTTT. Translated: CASSFRTGASFRAFF.

V is TRBV4-1 and J is TRBJ1-6; D gene uncertain. The CDR3 is 18 amino acids. Trimming removed 4 bases at V and 0 bases at J, with 16 bases between. Germline V lookup: CDR1 MGHRA, CDR2 YSYEKL. For the CDR3, the DNA is TGCGCCAGCAGCCTCCAATTAGCGGGGAGCTCCTATAATTCACCCCTCCACTTT. Its translation: CASSLQLAGSSYNSPLHF.